This T cell receptor beta chain stems from a study of blood T cell repertoires in COVID-19. After removal of 5 bases from V and 0 bases from J, the junction contained 7 bases not matched to a gene. Germline CDR1 KGHSH, CDR2 LQKENI. The CDR3 consists of 15 residues. Methods used by the authors: The assay estimated nucleated cells by amplifying reference gene primers. Using immunoSEQ multiplex PCR, the repertoire was profiled, and TCRdb retains in-frame clones only, with some absent. V and J calls and clone size are those listed in that table; D and trimming were worked out from the DNA. The profile shows approximately 290,000 clones, about 85% of them singletons.

The origin of this receptor is a human donor with COVID-19, enrolled during active disease. The donor label of this sample is uncertain. The chain joins TRBV18 to TRBJ2-7, with TRBD1 matching over 7 bases. Sequences were obtained from peripheral blood. The CDR3 here is CASSTGQVTSYEQYF. Written as DNA, the CDR3 is TGTGCCAGCTCAACAGGACAGGTAACCTCCTACGAGCAGTACTTC.